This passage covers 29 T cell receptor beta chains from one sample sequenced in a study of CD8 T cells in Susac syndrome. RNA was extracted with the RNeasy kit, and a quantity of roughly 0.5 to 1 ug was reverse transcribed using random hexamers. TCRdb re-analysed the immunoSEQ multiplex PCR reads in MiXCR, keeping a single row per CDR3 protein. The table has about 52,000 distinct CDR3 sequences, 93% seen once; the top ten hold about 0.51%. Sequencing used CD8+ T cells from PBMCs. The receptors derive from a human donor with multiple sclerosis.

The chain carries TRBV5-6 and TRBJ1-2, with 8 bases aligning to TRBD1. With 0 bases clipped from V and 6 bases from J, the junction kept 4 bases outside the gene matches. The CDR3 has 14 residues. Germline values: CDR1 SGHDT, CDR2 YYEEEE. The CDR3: CASSLVTGGNGYTF. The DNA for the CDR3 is TGTGCCAGCAGCTTGGTAACAGGGGGAAATGGCTACACCTTC.

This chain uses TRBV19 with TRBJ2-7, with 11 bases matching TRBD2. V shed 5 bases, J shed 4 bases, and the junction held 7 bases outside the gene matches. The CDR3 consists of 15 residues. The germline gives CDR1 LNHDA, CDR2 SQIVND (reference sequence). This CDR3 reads CASSPSSGGSYEQYF. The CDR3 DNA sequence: TGTGCCAGTAGTCCCTCTAGCGGGGGGTCTTACGAGCAGTACTTC.

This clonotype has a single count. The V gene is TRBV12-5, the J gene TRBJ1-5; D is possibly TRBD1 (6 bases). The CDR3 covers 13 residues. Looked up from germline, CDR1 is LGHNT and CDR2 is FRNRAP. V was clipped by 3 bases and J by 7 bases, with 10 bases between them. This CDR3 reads CASGFSGQQPQHF. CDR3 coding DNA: TGTGCTAGTGGTTTCTCTGGACAGCAGCCCCAGCATTTT.

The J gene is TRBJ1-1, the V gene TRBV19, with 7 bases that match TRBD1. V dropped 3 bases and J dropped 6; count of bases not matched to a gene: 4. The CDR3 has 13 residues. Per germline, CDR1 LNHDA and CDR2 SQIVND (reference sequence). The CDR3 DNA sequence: TGTGCCAGTAGTATGGTGACAGGGTCTGAAGCTTTCTTT. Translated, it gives CASSMVTGSEAFF.

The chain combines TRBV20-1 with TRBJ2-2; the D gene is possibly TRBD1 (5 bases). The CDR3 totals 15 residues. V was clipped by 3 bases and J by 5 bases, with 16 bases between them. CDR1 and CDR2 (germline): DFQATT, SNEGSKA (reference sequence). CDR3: CSARDITKNTGELFF. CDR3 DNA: TGCAGTGCTAGGGACATAACCAAAAATACCGGGGAGCTGTTTTTT.

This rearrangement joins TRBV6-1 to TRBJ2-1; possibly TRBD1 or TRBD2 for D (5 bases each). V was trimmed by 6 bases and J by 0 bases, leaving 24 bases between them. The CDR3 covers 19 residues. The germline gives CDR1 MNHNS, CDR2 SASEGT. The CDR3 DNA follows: TGTGCCAGCAGCCCGGTACCAAGGGGAGACCCGAGCTCCTACAATGAGCAGTTCTTC. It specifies CASSPVPRGDPSSYNEQFF.

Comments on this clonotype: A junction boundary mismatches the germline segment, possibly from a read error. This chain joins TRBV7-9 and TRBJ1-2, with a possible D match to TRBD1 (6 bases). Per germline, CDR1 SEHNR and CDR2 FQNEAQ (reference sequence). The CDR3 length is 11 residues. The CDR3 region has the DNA TGTGCCAGCAGTTGGGAAGGGGGAACCTTCTTC. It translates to CASSWEGGTFF.

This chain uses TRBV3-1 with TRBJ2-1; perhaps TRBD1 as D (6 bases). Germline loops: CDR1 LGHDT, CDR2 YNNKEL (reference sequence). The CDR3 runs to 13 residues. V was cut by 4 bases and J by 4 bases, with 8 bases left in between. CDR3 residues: CASSPGVYNEQFF. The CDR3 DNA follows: TGTGCCAGCAGCCCAGGGGTATACAATGAGCAGTTCTTC.

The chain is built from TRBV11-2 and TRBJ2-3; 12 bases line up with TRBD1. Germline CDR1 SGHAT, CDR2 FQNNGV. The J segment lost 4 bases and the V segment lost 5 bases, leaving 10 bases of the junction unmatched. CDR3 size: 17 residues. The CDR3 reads CASSPSGQGALADTQYF. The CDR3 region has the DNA TGTGCCAGCAGCCCTTCGGGACAGGGGGCTCTAGCAGATACGCAGTATTTT.

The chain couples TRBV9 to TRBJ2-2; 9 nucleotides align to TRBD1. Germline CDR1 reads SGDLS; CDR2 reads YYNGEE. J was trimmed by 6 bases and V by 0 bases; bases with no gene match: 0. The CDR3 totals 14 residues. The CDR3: CASSVGDRAGELFF. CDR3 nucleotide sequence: TGTGCCAGCAGCGTAGGGGACAGGGCCGGGGAGCTGTTTTTT. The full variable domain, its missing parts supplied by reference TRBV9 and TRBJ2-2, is DSGVTQTPKHLITATGQRVTLRCSPRSGDLSVYWYQQSLDQGLQFLIQYYNGEERAKGNILERFSAQQFPDLHSELNLSSLELGDSALYFCASSVGDRAGELFFGEGSRLTVL.

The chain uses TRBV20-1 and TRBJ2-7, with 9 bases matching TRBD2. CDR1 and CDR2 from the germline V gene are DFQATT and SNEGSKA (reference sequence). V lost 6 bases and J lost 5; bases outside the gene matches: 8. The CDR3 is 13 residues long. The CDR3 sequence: CSAQGGTSNEQYF. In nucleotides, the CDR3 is TGCAGTGCCCAAGGAGGGACTAGCAACGAGCAGTACTTC.

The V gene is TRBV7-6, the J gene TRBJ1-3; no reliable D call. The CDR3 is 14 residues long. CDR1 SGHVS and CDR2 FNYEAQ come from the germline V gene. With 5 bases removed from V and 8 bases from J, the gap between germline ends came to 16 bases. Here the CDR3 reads CASSVKEGLDTIYF. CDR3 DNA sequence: TGTGCCAGCAGCGTCAAAGAGGGCCTCGACACCATATATTTT.

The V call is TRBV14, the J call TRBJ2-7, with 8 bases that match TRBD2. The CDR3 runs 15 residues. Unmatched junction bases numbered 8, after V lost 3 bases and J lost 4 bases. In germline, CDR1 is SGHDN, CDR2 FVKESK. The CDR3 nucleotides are TGTGCCAGCAGCCACCTAGCGGGTCCGTGGTACGAGCAGTACTTC. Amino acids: CASSHLAGPWYEQYF.

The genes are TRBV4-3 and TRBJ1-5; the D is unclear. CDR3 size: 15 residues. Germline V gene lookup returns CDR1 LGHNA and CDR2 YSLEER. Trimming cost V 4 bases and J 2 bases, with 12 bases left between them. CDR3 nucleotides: TGCGCCAGCAGCCTATCCCGCCTGGGCAATCAGCCCCAGCATTTT. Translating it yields CASSLSRLGNQPQHF.

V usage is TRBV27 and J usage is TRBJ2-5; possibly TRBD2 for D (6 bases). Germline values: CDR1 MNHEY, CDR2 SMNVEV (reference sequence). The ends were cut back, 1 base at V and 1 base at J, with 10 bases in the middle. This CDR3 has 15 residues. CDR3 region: CASSLYAGLQETQYF. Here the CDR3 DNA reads TGTGCCAGCAGTTTATACGCGGGGCTCCAAGAGACCCAGTACTTC.

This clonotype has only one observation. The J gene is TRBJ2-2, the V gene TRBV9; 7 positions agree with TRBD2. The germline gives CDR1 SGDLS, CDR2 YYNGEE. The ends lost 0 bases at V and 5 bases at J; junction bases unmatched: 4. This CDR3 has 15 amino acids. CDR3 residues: CASSVEGGTTGELFF. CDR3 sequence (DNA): TGTGCCAGCAGCGTAGAGGGAGGGACGACCGGGGAGCTGTTTTTT.

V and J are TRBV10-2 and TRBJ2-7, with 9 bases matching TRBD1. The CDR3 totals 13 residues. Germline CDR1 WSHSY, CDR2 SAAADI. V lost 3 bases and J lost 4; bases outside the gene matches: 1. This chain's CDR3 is CASSEGQGYEQYF. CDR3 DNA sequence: TGCGCCAGCAGTGAAGGACAGGGGTACGAGCAGTACTTC.

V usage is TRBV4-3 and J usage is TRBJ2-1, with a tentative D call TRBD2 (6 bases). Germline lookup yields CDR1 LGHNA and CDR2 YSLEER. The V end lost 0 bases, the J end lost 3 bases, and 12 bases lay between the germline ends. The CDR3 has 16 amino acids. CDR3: CASSQEVGGDYNEQFF. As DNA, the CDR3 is TGCGCCAGCAGCCAAGAGGTGGGGGGTGACTACAATGAGCAGTTCTTC.

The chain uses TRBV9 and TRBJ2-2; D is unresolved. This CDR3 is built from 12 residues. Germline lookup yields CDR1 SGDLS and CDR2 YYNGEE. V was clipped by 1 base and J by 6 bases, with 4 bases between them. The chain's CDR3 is CASSVFPGELFF. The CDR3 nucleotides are TGTGCCAGCAGCGTATTTCCCGGGGAGCTGTTTTTT.

The CDR3 sequence: CASSFVYEQYF. In DNA, the CDR3 is TGTGCCAGCAGCTTTGTCTACGAGCAGTACTTC. This chain connects TRBV7-2 to TRBJ2-7, with D unresolved. The germline V and J ends were trimmed by 3 bases and 3 bases, with 3 bases remaining between them. CDR1 and CDR2 from the germline V gene are SGHTA and FQGNSA. The CDR3 contains 11 residues.

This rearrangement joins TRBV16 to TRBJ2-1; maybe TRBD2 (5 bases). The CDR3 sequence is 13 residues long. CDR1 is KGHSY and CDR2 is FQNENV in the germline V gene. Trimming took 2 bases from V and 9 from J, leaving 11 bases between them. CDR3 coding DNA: TGTGCCAGCAGCCAAGTCCTACGGGGTGAGCAGTTCTTC. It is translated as CASSQVLRGEQFF.

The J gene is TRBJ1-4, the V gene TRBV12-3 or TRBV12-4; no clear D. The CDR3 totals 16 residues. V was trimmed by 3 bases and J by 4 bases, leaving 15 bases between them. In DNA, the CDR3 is TGTGCCAGCAGTTTGGTCCCCAGTCTCGGTAATGAAAAACTGTTTTTT. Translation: CASSLVPSLGNEKLFF.

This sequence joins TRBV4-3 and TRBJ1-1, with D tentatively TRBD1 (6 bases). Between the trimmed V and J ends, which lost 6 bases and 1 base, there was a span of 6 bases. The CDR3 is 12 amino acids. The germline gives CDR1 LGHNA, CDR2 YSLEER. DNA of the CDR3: TGCGCCAGCAGGACAGGGAACACTGAAGCTTTCTTT. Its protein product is CASRTGNTEAFF.

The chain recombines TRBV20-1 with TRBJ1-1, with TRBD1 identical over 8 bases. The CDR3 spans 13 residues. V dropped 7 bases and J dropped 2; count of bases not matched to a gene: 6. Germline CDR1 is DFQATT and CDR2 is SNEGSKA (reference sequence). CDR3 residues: CSVATGDNTEAFF. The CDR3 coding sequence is TGCAGTGTCGCGACAGGGGATAACACTGAAGCTTTCTTT.

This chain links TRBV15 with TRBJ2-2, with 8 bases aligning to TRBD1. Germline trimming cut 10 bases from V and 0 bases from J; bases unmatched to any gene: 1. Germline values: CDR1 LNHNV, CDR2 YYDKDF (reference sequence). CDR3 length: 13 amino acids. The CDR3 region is CAIQGANTGELFF. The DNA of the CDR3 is TGTGCCATACAGGGGGCGAACACCGGGGAGCTGTTTTTT.

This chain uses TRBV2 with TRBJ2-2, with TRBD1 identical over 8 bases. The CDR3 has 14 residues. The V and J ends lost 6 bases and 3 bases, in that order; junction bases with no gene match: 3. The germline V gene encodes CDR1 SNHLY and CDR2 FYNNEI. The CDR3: CASSEDRDTGELFF. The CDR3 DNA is TGTGCCAGCAGCGAGGACAGGGACACCGGGGAGCTGTTTTTT.

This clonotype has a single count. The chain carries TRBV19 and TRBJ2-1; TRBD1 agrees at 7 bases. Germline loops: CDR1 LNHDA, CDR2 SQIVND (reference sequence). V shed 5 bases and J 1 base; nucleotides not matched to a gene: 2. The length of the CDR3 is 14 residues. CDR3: CASSRQGSYNEQFF. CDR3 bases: TGTGCCAGTAGTCGACAGGGTTCCTACAATGAGCAGTTCTTC.

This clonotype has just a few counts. The CDR3 sequence: CACLAPAAYEQYF. In nucleotides, the CDR3 is TGTGCCTGCCTAGCTCCGGCTGCCTACGAGCAGTACTTC. V gene TRBV30 combines with J gene TRBJ2-7; TRBD2 might be the D (5 bases). Looked up from germline, CDR1 is GTSNPN and CDR2 is SVGIG (reference sequence). V lost 6 bases and J 2 bases, leaving 14 bases between the germline ends. This CDR3 has 13 residues.

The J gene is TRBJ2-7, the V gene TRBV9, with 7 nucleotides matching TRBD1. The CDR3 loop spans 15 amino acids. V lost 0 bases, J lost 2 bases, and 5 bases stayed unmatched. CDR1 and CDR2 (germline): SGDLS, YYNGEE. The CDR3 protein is CASSVAWDSTYEQYF. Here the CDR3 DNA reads TGTGCCAGCAGCGTAGCCTGGGACAGTACCTACGAGCAGTACTTC.